Below are 30 T cell receptor beta chains sequenced from a single sample in a study of cytomegalovirus exposure and HLA in healthy donors. The PCR ran on 60 Vbeta and 13 Jbeta primers. Profiling relied on immunoSEQ multiplex PCR, and the TCRdb table lists in-frame clones only, not all of them. Seen here are some 150,000 clones, nearly 80% observed once, and the top ten hold roughly 10%. Sequencing input: PBMCs. These receptors were collected from a man in his late teens or twenties in good health and CMV-seropositive.

The chain is built from TRBV19 and TRBJ1-1; D is uncertain. The CDR3 has 13 amino acids. Germline CDR1 is LNHDA and CDR2 is SQIVND (reference sequence). V was shortened by 5 bases and J by 5 bases, with 12 bases between the two germline ends. This chain's CDR3 is CASSLGSRTEAFF. The CDR3 region has the DNA TGTGCCAGTAGTCTCGGGAGTAGGACTGAAGCTTTCTTT.

In its sample, this clone was seen once. CDR3 DNA: TGTGCCAGCGCCGGGACAGGCCGCACAGATACGCAGTATTTT. Protein product: CASAGTGRTDTQYF. This rearrangement joins TRBV6-1 to TRBJ2-3; 8 bases align to TRBD1. Germline trimming cut 8 bases from V and 1 base from J; bases unmatched to any gene: 5. Germline V gene lookup returns CDR1 MNHNS and CDR2 SASEGT. The CDR3 has 14 residues.

This clone was seen only once. The rearrangement joins TRBV4-2 to TRBJ1-1; D ambiguous. This CDR3 contains 16 residues. V was trimmed by 0 bases and J by 2 bases, leaving 13 bases between them. CDR1 is LGHNA, CDR2 YNFKEQ, per germline. The CDR3 sequence is CASSQDPGNFNTEAFF. CDR3 sequence (DNA): TGTGCCAGCAGCCAAGACCCGGGGAACTTTAACACTGAAGCTTTCTTT.

V usage is TRBV6-5 and J usage is TRBJ2-1, with 8 positions matching TRBD2. Trimming at V came to 3 bases and at J to 6 bases, leaving 10 bases not matched to a gene. The CDR3 sequence is 16 residues long. CDR1 MNHEY and CDR2 SVGAGI come from the germline V gene. The CDR3 DNA reads TGTGCCAGCAGTTATGGGGGGCTAGCGGGTGGCAATGAGCAGTTCTTC. Amino acids: CASSYGGLAGGNEQFF.

About this clone: Other nucleotide sequences in the sample specify the same CDR3. This rearrangement joins TRBV18 to TRBJ2-1, with 8 bases that match TRBD1. Germline V gene data show CDR1 as KGHSH and CDR2 as LQKENI. J was trimmed by 4 bases and V by 3 bases; bases with no gene match: 2. The CDR3 spans 14 residues. CDR3 amino acids: CASSPDRAYNEQFF. The CDR3 bases are TGTGCCAGCTCACCGGACAGGGCGTACAATGAGCAGTTCTTC.

This chain connects TRBV19 to TRBJ2-3; D gene uncertain. V lost 3 bases, J lost 2 bases, and 15 bases lay in between. The CDR3 totals 16 residues. Germline V lookup: CDR1 LNHDA, CDR2 SQIVND (reference sequence). CDR3 amino acids: CASSMYSTPLTDTQYF. In DNA, the CDR3 is TGTGCCAGTAGTATGTACTCGACACCCCTCACAGATACGCAGTATTTT.

The rearrangement uses TRBV7-9 and TRBJ1-1, with D tentatively TRBD1 (6 bases). In germline, CDR1 is SEHNR, CDR2 FQNEAQ (reference sequence). The CDR3 consists of 16 residues. V gave up 5 bases and J gave up 1 base, with 17 bases separating them. The CDR3 region is CASSMPRGGQNTEAFF. The CDR3 coding sequence is TGTGCCAGCAGCATGCCTCGGGGGGGACAGAACACTGAAGCTTTCTTT.

A single count supports this clone. The chain links TRBV19 to TRBJ2-2; perhaps TRBD1 as D (6 bases). Germline V gene data show CDR1 as LNHDA and CDR2 as SQIVND (reference sequence). The V end lost 5 bases, the J end lost 3 bases, and 13 bases lay between the germline ends. This CDR3 has 15 amino acids. CDR3 sequence reads: CASSPGHSYTGELFF. In nucleotides, the CDR3 is TGTGCCAGTAGTCCGGGACACTCATACACCGGGGAGCTGTTTTTT.

This chain joins TRBV21-1 and TRBJ1-3. TRBV21-1 constitutes a pseudogene. The CDR3 has 15 amino acids. The CDR3 DNA reads as TGTGCCAGCAGCAAATCGTTATTAGTCGTTACGACCATATATTTT. Its translation: CASSKSLLVVTTIYF.

The chain joins TRBV10-2 to TRBJ2-3; D perhaps matches TRBD2 (6 bases). The V gene lost 7 bases and the J gene lost 0 bases, with 14 bases spanning the gap. Germline CDR1 WSHSY, CDR2 SAAADI. The length of the CDR3 is 15 residues. The CDR3 spells CASKRAGLSTDTQYF. As DNA, the CDR3 is TGCGCCAGCAAAAGGGCGGGGCTTAGCACAGATACGCAGTATTTT.

The CDR3 DNA sequence: TGTGCCACCAGCAGAGATGGACAGTACCAAGAGACCCAGTACTTC. Protein sequence: CATSRDGQYQETQYF. The chain uses TRBV15 and TRBJ2-5; D might be TRBD1 (6 bases). This CDR3 spans 15 amino acids. Germline CDR1 is LNHNV and CDR2 is YYDKDF (reference sequence). The V and J ends lost 0 bases and 0 bases respectively, with 8 bases between them.

V is TRBV7-6 and J is TRBJ2-1; a weak D match, TRBD2 (6 bases). The CDR3 contains 15 residues. Trimming cost V 5 bases and J 0 bases, with 11 bases left between them. Germline CDR1 SGHVS, CDR2 FNYEAQ. The CDR3 reads CASSLLADSYNEQFF. CDR3 DNA sequence: TGTGCCAGCAGCCTCTTAGCGGACTCCTACAATGAGCAGTTCTTC.

This sequence joins TRBV7-2 and TRBJ1-6; D unresolved. From germline, CDR1 is SGHTA and CDR2 FQGNSA. Trimming took off 2 bases at V and 0 bases at J, with 17 bases between the two ends. This CDR3 has 19 amino acids. The chain's CDR3 is CASSLYPDGGGSYNSPLHF. CDR3 bases: TGTGCCAGCAGCTTATACCCTGATGGAGGAGGCTCCTATAATTCACCCCTCCACTTT.

The chain couples TRBV6-1 to TRBJ2-7; D is perhaps TRBD2 (6 bases). The CDR3 sequence is 14 residues long. Trimming cost V 11 bases and J 2 bases, with 19 bases left between them. Germline CDR1 reads MNHNS; CDR2 reads SASEGT. CDR3 in amino acids: CAHSMGLLTYEQYF. CDR3 nucleotide sequence: TGTGCCCACTCGATGGGACTGCTAACCTACGAGCAGTACTTC.

The chain carries TRBV7-2 and TRBJ2-5, with 8 positions matching TRBD1. The CDR3 runs 15 residues. CDR1 is SGHTA and CDR2 is FQGNSA in the germline V gene. V trimming: 1 base; J trimming: 11 bases; junction bases outside the gene matches: 12. CDR3 nucleotide sequence: TGTGCCAGCAGCTTAGTCGCCAGGGGGCACGGAGAGCAGTACTTC. Encoded protein: CASSLVARGHGEQYF.

The rearrangement joins TRBV25-1 to TRBJ1-1; weak D call: TRBD1 (5 bases). Trimming took 3 bases from V and 1 from J, leaving 9 bases between them. Per germline, CDR1 MGHDK and CDR2 SYGVNS. This CDR3 has 14 amino acids. The CDR3, as DNA: TGTGCCAGCAGTGACGGGACTCGGAACACTGAAGCTTTCTTT. Its protein is CASSDGTRNTEAFF. Full variable domain (remainder filled in from reference TRBV25-1 and TRBJ1-1): EADIYQTPRYLVIGTGKKITLECSQTMGHDKMYWYQQDPGMELHLIHYSYGVNSTEKGDLSSESTVSRIRTEHFPLTLESARPSHTSQYLCASSDGTRNTEAFFGQGTRLTVV.

The J gene is TRBJ2-1, the V gene TRBV11-2; D perhaps matches TRBD1 (6 bases). The germline V and J ends were trimmed by 4 bases and 13 bases, with 17 bases remaining between them. The CDR3 runs 13 residues. Germline V lookup: CDR1 SGHAT, CDR2 FQNNGV. CDR3 DNA sequence: TGTGCCAGCAGCTATGGCCGACAGGCTTACCAGTTCTTC. Amino acids: CASSYGRQAYQFF.

This chain joins TRBV2 and TRBJ1-5; possibly TRBD1 for D (5 bases). Deletions cut 2 bases from V and 0 bases from J, with 11 bases between. Germline CDR1 reads SNHLY; CDR2 reads FYNNEI. The CDR3 runs to 16 residues. Here the CDR3 DNA reads TGTGCCAGCAGTGAAACAGGATCGTATAGCAATCAGCCCCAGCATTTT. Its translation is CASSETGSYSNQPQHF.

J is TRBJ1-5 and V is TRBV19, with 7 positions matching TRBD1. Germline V gene lookup returns CDR1 LNHDA and CDR2 SQIVND (reference sequence). CDR3 length equals 19 residues. V was pared by 5 bases and J by 0 bases, with 16 bases of the junction left unmatched. CDR3 region: CASSLHSTGWDYSNQPQHF. Here the CDR3 DNA reads TGTGCCAGTAGTCTCCACTCGACAGGGTGGGATTATAGCAATCAGCCCCAGCATTTT.

CDR3 in DNA: TGTGCCAGTAGTATCAGCGGCAGAAACTATGGCTACACCTTC. This codes for CASSISGRNYGYTF. The rearrangement uses TRBV19 and TRBJ1-2, with unresolved D. Trimming left V 3 bases short and J 2 bases short, with 10 bases between. The CDR3 is 14 residues long. CDR1 is LNHDA, CDR2 SQIVND, per germline (reference sequence).

CDR3: CASSIPANPLYGYTF. The CDR3 nucleotides are TGTGCCAGTAGTATTCCAGCGAACCCCCTCTATGGCTACACCTTC. The genes are TRBV19 and TRBJ1-2, with D uncertain. This CDR3 has 15 residues. Germline CDR1 reads LNHDA; CDR2 reads SQIVND (reference sequence). Trimming pared 3 bases from V and 4 bases from J, leaving 15 bases between.

The V gene is TRBV2, the J gene TRBJ1-6; 7 nucleotides align to TRBD1. CDR3 length: 14 amino acids. The germline CDR1 and CDR2 sequences are SNHLY and FYNNEI. With V trimmed by 8 bases and J by 7 bases, 8 bases remained unmatched. CDR3 amino acids: CASGTARTNSPLHF. For the CDR3, the DNA is TGTGCCAGCGGGACAGCAAGAACAAATTCACCCCTCCACTTT.

J is TRBJ2-1 and V is TRBV9, with TRBD2 matching over 11 bases. Germline V gives CDR1 SGDLS, CDR2 YYNGEE. CDR3 length equals 15 residues. V lost 0 bases and J lost 11; bases outside the gene matches: 7. CDR3 loop: CASSVDSGGGQKQFF. Here the CDR3 DNA reads TGTGCCAGCAGCGTAGATAGCGGGGGGGGCCAAAAGCAGTTCTTC.

V is TRBV4-1 and J is TRBJ1-6, with 7 positions matching TRBD1. After removal of 1 base from V and 9 bases from J, the junction contained 9 bases not matched to a gene. The CDR3 covers 16 residues. Germline V gene data show CDR1 as MGHRA and CDR2 as YSYEKL. The CDR3 region has the DNA TGCGCCAGCAGCCAAGCTGGAGGGGGCTATGTTTCACCCCTCCACTTT. Translating gives CASSQAGGGYVSPLHF.

The chain joins TRBV4-1 to TRBJ2-5; D call uncertain. The CDR3 loop spans 15 amino acids. Trimming pared 0 bases from V and 5 bases from J, leaving 13 bases between. CDR1 is MGHRA and CDR2 is YSYEKL in the germline V gene. The CDR3 sequence: CASSQDKRGVETQYF. As DNA, the CDR3 is TGCGCCAGCAGCCAAGATAAACGCGGTGTGGAGACCCAGTACTTC.

The chain's CDR3 is CASSLGGREYEQYF. In DNA, the CDR3 is TGTGCCAGCAGCTTAGGAGGCAGAGAATACGAGCAGTACTTC. The J gene is TRBJ2-7, the V gene TRBV7-2; no firm D call. Germline CDR1 and CDR2: SGHTA and FQGNSA. V was cut by 1 base and J by 4 bases, with 11 bases left in between. This CDR3 contains 14 residues.

The chain uses TRBV6-1 and TRBJ1-2; D might be TRBD1 (5 bases). CDR1 is MNHNS and CDR2 is SASEGT in the germline V gene. The CDR3 has 15 residues. V was pared by 5 bases and J by 7 bases, with 20 bases between. This chain's CDR3 is CASSHDNLSGLGYTF. Written as DNA, the CDR3 is TGTGCCAGCAGTCACGACAACCTCTCAGGGCTTGGCTACACCTTC.

This clone came up once. The V call is TRBV2, the J call TRBJ2-1; possible D gene TRBD2, 5 bases. V was pared by 1 base and J by 5 bases, with 6 bases between. The CDR3 contains 13 residues. Germline V gene data show CDR1 as SNHLY and CDR2 as FYNNEI. CDR3 sequence (DNA): TGTGCCAGCAGTGAAGAGAGGGACAATGAGCAGTTCTTC. It translates to CASSEERDNEQFF.

CDR3 bases: TGCGCCAGCAGCCAAGATGGGGACAGGGGAGGAGGTAATGAAAAACTGTTTTTT. It is translated as CASSQDGDRGGGNEKLFF. J is TRBJ1-4 and V is TRBV4-3; TRBD1 aligns across 10 bases. CDR1 LGHNA and CDR2 YSLEER come from the germline V gene. The CDR3 length is 18 residues. The trim removed 0 bases at V and 4 bases at J, leaving 8 bases unmatched.

The chain carries TRBV28 and TRBJ2-7; D possibly corresponds to TRBD1 (7 bases). Germline CDR1 MDHEN, CDR2 SYDVKM. This CDR3 is built from 14 residues. V gave up 5 bases and J gave up 7 bases, with 18 bases separating them. For the CDR3, the DNA is TGTGCCAGCAGTCTGGGACAGCCGGCGGGGGAGCAGTACTTC. Translating it yields CASSLGQPAGEQYF.